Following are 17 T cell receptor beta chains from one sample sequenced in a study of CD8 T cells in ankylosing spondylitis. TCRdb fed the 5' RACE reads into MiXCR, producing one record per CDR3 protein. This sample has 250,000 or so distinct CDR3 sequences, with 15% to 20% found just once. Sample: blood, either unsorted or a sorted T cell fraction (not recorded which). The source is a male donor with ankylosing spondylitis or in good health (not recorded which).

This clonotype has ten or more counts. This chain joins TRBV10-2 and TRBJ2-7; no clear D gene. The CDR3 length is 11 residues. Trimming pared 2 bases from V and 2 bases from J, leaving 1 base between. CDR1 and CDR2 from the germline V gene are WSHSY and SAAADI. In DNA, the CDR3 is TGCGCCAGCAGTGAGGCCTACGAGCAGTACTTC. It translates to CASSEAYEQYF.

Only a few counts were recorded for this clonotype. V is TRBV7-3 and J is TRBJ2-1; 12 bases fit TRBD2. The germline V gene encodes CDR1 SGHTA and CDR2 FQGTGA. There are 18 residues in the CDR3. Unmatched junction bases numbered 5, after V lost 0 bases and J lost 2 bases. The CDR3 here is CASSLTASGRATYNEQFF. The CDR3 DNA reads TGTGCCAGCAGCTTAACGGCTAGCGGGAGGGCGACCTACAATGAGCAGTTCTTC.

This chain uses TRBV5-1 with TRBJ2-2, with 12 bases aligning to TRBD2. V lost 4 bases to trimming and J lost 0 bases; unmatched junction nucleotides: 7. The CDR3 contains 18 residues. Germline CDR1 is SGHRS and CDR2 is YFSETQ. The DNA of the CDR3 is TGCGCCAGCAGCCTGGGACTAGCGGGCCATGCGAACACCGGGGAGCTGTTTTTT. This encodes CASSLGLAGHANTGELFF.

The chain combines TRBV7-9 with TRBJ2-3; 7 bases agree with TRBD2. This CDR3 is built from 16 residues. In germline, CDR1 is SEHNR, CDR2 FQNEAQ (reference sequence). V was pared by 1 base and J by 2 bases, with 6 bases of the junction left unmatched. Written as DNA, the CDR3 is TGTGCCAGCAGCTTAGTCGGACTAGGGACCACAGATACGCAGTATTTT. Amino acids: CASSLVGLGTTDTQYF.

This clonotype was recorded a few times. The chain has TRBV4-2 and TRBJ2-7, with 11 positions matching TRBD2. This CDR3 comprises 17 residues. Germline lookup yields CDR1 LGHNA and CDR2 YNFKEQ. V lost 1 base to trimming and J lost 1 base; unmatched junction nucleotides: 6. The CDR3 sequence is CASSQVAGTSGSYEQYF. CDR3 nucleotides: TGTGCCAGCAGCCAAGTTGCTGGGACTAGCGGTTCCTACGAGCAGTACTTC.

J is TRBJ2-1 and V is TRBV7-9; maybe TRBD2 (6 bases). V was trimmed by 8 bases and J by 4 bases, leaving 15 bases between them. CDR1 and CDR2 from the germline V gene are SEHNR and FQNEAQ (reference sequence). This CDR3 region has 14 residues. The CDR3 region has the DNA TGTGCCAGCCGAGGGAGTCGGGGGTACAATGAGCAGTTCTTC. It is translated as CASRGSRGYNEQFF.

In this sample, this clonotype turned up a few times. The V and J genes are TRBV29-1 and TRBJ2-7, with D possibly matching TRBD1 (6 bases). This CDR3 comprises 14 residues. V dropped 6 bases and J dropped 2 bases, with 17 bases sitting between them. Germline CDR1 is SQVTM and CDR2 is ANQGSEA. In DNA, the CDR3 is TGCAGCGTATCACAGGGAGCAGGGACCTACGAGCAGTACTTC. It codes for CSVSQGAGTYEQYF.

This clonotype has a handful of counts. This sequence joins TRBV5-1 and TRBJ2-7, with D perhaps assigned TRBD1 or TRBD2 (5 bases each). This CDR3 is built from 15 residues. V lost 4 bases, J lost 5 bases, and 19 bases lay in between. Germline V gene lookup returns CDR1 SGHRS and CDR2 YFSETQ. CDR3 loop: CASSHTGSLGDEQYF. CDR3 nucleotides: TGCGCCAGCAGCCACACAGGTTCCTTGGGGGACGAGCAGTACTTC.

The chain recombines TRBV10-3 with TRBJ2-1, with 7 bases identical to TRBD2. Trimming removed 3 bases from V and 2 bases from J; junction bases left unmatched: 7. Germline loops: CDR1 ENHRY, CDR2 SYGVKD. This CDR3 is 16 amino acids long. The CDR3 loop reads CAISERAGVPYNEQFF. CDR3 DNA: TGTGCCATCAGTGAAAGGGCGGGAGTTCCCTACAATGAGCAGTTCTTC.

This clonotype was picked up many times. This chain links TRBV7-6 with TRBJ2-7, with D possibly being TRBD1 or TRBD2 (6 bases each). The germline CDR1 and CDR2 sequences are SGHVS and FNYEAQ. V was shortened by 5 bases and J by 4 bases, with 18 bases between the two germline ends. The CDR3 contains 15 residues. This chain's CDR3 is CASSPSGGQGYEQYF. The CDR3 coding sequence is TGTGCCAGCAGCCCGAGTGGGGGGCAAGGGTACGAGCAGTACTTC.

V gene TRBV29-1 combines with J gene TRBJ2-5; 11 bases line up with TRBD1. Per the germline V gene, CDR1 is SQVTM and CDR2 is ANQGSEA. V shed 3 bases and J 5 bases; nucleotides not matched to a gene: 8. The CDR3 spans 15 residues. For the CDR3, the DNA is TGCAGCGTTGATTTGGACAGGGGGCGCCCGGAGACCCAGTACTTC. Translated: CSVDLDRGRPETQYF. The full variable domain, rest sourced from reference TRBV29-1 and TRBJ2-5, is SAVISQKPSRDICQRGTSLTIQCQVDSQVTMMFWYRQQPGQSLTLIATANQGSEATYESGFVIDKFPISRPNLTFSTLTVSNMSPEDSSIYLCSVDLDRGRPETQYFGPGTRLLVL.

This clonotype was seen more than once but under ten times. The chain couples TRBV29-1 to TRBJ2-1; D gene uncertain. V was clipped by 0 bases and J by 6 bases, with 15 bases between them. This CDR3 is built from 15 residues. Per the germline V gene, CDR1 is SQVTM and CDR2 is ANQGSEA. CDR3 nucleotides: TGCAGCGTTGAAGATTCGGCAGTCCCCCTCAATGAGCAGTTCTTC. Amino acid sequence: CSVEDSAVPLNEQFF.

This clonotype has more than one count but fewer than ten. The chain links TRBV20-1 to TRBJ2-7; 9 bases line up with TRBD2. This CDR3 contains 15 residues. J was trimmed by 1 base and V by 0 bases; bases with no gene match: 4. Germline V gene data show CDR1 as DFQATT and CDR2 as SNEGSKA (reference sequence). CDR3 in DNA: TGCAGTGCTAGAGATTTTACTAGCGGGTCCTACGAGCAGTACTTC. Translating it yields CSARDFTSGSYEQYF.

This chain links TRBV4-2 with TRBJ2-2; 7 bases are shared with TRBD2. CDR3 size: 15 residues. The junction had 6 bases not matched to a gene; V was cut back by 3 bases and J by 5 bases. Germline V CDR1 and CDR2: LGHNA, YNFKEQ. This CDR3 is CASSQGGGYTGELFF. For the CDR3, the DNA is TGTGCCAGCAGCCAGGGGGGGGGGTATACCGGGGAGCTGTTTTTT.

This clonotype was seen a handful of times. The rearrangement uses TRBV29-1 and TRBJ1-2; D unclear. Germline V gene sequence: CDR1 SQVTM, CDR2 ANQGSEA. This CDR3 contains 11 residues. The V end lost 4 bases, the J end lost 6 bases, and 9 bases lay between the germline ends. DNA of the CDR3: TGCAGCGTTGTTGCCGGCGATGGCTACACCTTC. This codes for CSVVAGDGYTF.

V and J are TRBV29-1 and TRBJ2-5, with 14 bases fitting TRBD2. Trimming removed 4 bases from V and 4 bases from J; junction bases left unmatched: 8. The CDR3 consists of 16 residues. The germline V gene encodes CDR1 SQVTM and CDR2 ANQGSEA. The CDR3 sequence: CSVVPGTSGRAETQYF. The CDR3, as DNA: TGCAGCGTTGTACCGGGGACTAGCGGGAGAGCAGAGACCCAGTACTTC.

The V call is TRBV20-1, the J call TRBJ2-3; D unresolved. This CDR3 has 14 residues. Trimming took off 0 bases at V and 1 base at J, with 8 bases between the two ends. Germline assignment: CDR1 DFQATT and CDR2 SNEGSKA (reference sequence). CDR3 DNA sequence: TGCAGTGCTAGAGATGGAGAGCGCACAGATACGCAGTATTTT. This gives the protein CSARDGERTDTQYF.